This T cell receptor (beta chain) was obtained from a study of cytomegalovirus exposure and HLA in healthy donors. Study-level points and caveats: Evidence from a later analysis indicated that most CMV-associated TCR beta chains looked HLA-restricted. Later, TCR association rates were found to vary by HLA locus, highest for DRB1 and lowest for HLA-C.

The PCR made use of 60 Vbeta and 13 Jbeta primers. Sequenced by immunoSEQ multiplex PCR; TCRdb stores in-frame clones only, minus some. This sample has 100,000 to 150,000 clones, with approximately 87% found just once. Concerning this clone itself: What it binds is not known.

Germline V gene lookup returns CDR1 SGHRS and CDR2 YFSETQ. Trimming at V came to 0 bases and at J to 3 bases, leaving 5 bases not matched to a gene. This CDR3 contains 15 residues. The rearrangement joins TRBV5-1 to TRBJ2-5; 7 positions match TRBD1. The sample was PBMCs. The sequence was collected from a woman between 25 and 40 years old in good health and CMV-seronegative. The CDR3 loop is CASSLGPTGEETQYF. CDR3 bases: TGCGCCAGCAGCTTGGGGCCAACAGGGGAAGAGACCCAGTACTTC.